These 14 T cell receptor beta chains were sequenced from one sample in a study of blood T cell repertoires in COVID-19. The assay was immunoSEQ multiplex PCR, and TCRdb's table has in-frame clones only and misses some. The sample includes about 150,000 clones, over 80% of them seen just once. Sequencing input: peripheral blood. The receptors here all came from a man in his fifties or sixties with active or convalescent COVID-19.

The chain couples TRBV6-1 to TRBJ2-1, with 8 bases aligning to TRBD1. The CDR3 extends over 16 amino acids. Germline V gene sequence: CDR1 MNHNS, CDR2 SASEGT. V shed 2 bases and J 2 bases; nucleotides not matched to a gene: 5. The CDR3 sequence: CASSEKGTGAYNEQFF. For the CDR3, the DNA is TGTGCCAGCAGTGAAAAGGGGACAGGAGCCTACAATGAGCAGTTCTTC.

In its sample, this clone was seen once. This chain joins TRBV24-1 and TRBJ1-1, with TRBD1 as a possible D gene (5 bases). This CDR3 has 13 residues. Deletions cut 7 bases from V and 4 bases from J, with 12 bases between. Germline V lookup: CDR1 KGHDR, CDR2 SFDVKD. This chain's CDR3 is CATRAVGATEAFF. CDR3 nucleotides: TGTGCCACCAGGGCCGTTGGGGCCACTGAAGCTTTCTTT.

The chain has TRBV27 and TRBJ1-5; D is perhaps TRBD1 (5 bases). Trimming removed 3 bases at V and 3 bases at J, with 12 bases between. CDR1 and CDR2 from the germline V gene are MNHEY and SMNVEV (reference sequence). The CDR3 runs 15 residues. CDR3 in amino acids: CASSFSGPNNQPQHF. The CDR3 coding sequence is TGTGCCAGCAGTTTTTCAGGGCCGAACAATCAGCCCCAGCATTTT.

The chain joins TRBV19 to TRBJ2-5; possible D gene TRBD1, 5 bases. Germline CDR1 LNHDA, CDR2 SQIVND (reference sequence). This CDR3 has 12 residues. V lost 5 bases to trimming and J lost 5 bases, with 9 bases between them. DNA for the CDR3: TGTGCCAGTAGTCAGGGTTGGGAGACCCAGTACTTC. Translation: CASSQGWETQYF.

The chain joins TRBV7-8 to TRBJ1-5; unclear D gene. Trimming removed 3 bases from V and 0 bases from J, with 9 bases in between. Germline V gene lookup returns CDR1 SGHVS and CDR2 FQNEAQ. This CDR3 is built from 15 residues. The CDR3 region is CASSFGVNSNQPQHF. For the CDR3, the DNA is TGTGCCAGCAGCTTCGGGGTAAATAGCAATCAGCCCCAGCATTTT.

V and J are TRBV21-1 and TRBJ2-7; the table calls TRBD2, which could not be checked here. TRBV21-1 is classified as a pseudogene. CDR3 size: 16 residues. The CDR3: CASRTLGIGRYYEQYF. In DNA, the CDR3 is TGTGCCAGCCGGACGCTCGGGATAGGGAGGTACTACGAGCAGTACTTC.

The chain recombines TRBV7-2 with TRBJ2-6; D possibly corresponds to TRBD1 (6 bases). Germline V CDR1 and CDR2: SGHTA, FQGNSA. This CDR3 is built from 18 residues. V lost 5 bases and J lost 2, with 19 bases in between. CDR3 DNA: TGTGCCAGCAGCGCCAGGGGCAGTCTGGCGGCTGGGGCCAACGTCCTGACTTTC. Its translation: CASSARGSLAAGANVLTF.

CDR3 nucleotide sequence: TGTGCCAGCAGCCAAGATAGGGTGACTACCTACAATGAGCAGTTCTTC. Protein: CASSQDRVTTYNEQFF. V usage is TRBV3-1 (or the pseudogene TRBV3-2) and J usage is TRBJ2-1; D possibly corresponds to TRBD2 (5 bases). Trimming took off 0 bases at V and 2 bases at J, with 11 bases between the two ends. The CDR3 is 16 amino acids. Germline CDR1 reads LGHDT; CDR2 reads YNNKEL (reference sequence).

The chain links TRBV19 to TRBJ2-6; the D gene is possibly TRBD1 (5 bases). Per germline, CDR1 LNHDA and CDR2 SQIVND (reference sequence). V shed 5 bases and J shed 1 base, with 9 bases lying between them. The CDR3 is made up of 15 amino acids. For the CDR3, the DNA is TGTGCCAGTAGTCCTCACAGGTCTGGGGCCAACGTCCTGACTTTC. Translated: CASSPHRSGANVLTF.

CDR3 coding DNA: TGTGCCAGCAGTGATCTCCGGTCACCCCTCCACTTT. This gives the protein CASSDLRSPLHF. V is TRBV25-1 and J is TRBJ1-6; D ambiguous. Trimming removed 3 bases from V and 10 bases from J, with 7 bases in between. There are 12 residues in the CDR3. Germline loops: CDR1 MGHDK, CDR2 SYGVNS.

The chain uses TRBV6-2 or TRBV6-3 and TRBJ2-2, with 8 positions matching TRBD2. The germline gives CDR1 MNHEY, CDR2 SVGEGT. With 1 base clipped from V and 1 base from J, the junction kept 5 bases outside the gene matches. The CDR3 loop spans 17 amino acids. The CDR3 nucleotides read TGTGCCAGCAGTTACTACAGCGGGAGAGTGAACACCGGGGAGCTGTTTTTT. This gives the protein CASSYYSGRVNTGELFF.

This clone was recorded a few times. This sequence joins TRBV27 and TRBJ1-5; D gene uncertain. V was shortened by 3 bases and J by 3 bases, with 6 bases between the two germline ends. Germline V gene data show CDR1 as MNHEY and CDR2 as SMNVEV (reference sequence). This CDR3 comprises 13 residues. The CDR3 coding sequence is TGTGCCAGCAGTTTTCAGATCAATCAGCCCCAGCATTTT. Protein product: CASSFQINQPQHF.

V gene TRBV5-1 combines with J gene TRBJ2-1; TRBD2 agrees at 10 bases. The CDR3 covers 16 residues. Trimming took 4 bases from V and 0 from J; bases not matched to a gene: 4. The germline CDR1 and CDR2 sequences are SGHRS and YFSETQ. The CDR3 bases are TGCGCCAGCAGCCCGATAGCGGGAGGCTCCTACAATGAGCAGTTCTTC. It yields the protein CASSPIAGGSYNEQFF. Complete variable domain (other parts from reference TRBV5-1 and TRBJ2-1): KAGVTQTPRYLIKTRGQQVTLSCSPISGHRSVSWYQQTPGQGLQFLFEYFSETQRNKGNFPGRFSGRQFSNSRSEMNVSTLELGDSALYLCASSPIAGGSYNEQFFGPGTRLTVL.

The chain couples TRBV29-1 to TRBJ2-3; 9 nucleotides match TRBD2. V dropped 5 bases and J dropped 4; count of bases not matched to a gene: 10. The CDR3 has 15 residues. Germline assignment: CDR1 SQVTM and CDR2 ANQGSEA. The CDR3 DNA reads TGCAGCGTTCAGAGCGGGAGGTGGGGCCCAGATACGCAGTATTTT. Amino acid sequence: CSVQSGRWGPDTQYF.